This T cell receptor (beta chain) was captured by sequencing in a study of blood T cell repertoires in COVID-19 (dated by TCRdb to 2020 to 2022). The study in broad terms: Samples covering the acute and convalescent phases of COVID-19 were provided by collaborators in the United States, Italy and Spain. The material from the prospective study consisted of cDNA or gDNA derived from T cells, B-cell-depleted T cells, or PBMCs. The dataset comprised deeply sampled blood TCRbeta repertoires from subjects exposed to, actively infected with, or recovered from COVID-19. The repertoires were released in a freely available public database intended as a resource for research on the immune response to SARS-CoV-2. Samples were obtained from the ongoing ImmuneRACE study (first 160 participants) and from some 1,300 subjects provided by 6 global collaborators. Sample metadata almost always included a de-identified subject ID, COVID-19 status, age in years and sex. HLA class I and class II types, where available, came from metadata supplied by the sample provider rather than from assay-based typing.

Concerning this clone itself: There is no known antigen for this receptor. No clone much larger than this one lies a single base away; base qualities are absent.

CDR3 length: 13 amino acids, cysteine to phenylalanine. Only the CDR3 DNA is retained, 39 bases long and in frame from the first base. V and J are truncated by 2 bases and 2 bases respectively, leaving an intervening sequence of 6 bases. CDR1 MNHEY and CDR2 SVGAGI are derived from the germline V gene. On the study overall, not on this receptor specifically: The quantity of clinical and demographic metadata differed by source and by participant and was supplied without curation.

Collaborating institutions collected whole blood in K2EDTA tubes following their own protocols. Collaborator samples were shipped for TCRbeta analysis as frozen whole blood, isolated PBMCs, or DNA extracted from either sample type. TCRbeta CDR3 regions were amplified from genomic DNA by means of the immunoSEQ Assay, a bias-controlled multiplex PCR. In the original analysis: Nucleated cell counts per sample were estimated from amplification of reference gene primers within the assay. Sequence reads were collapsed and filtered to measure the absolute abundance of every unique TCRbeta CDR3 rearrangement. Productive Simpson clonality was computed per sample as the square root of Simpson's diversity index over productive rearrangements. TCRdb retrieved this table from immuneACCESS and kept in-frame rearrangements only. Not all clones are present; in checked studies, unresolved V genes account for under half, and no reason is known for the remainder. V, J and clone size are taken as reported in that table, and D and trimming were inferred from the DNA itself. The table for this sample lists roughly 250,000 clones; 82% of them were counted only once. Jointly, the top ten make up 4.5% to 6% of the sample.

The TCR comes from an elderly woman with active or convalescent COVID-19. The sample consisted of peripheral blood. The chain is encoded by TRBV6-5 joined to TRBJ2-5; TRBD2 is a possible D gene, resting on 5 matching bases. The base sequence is TGTGCCAGCAGTTACCGGAGGCAAGAGACCCAGTACTTC. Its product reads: CASSYRRQETQYF.